These T cell receptor beta chains were read from a single sample in a study of shared clonotypes between healthy human individuals. Produced via immunoSEQ multiplex PCR; TCRdb's table is partial and in-frame only. This sample has about 1.5 million clones, with 95% to 99% found just once. Sequencing used naive CD4+ T cells sorted from blood. All receptors derive from a man in his thirties or forties in good health. CDR3s include the opening cysteine and the closing phenylalanine or tryptophan. The order of the fields is D gene, V gene, J gene, clone size, CDR3 protein, CDR3 DNA. The D gene is left open where the match is weak. Clone size is stated in some rows and not others, as once, few, many or a class when expanded.

d_call: NA
v_call: TRBV18
j_call: TRBJ2-2
clone_size: NA
cdr3_aa: CASSRGPGELFF
cdr3_nt: TGTGCCAGCTCACGGGGTCCCGGGGAGCTGTTTTTT

d_call: NA
v_call: TRBV25-1
j_call: TRBJ2-7
clone_size: NA
cdr3_aa: CASSEIGSEHEQYF
cdr3_nt: TGTGCCAGCAGTGAAATAGGGAGTGAACACGAGCAGTACTTC

d_call: TRBD1
v_call: TRBV2
j_call: TRBJ1-1
clone_size: NA
cdr3_aa: CASSEATGANTEAFF
cdr3_nt: TGTGCCAGCAGTGAAGCAACAGGGGCAAACACTGAAGCTTTCTTT

d_call: TRBD2
v_call: TRBV28
j_call: TRBJ2-2
clone_size: NA
cdr3_aa: CASGTLAAITGELFF
cdr3_nt: TGTGCCAGCGGTACCCTAGCGGCGATCACCGGGGAGCTGTTTTTT

d_call: NA
v_call: TRBV7-9
j_call: TRBJ1-2
clone_size: NA
cdr3_aa: CASSLSLNYGYTF
cdr3_nt: TGTGCCAGCAGTCTAAGTTTAAACTATGGCTACACCTTC

d_call: NA
v_call: TRBV18
j_call: TRBJ1-3
clone_size: NA
cdr3_aa: CASSPGTGSSGNTIYF
cdr3_nt: TGTGCCAGCTCACCAGGGACGGGTAGCTCTGGAAACACCATATATTTT

d_call: NA
v_call: TRBV5-1
j_call: TRBJ1-3
clone_size: NA
cdr3_aa: CASSFGGDGNTIYF
cdr3_nt: TGCGCCAGCAGCTTTGGAGGAGATGGTAACACCATATATTTT

d_call: TRBD2
v_call: TRBV6-1
j_call: TRBJ2-7
clone_size: NA
cdr3_aa: CASSATLSSGYSYEQYF
cdr3_nt: TGTGCCAGCAGTGCCACATTATCTAGCGGGTACTCCTACGAGCAGTACTTC

d_call: NA
v_call: TRBV27
j_call: TRBJ1-1
clone_size: NA
cdr3_aa: CASSLVAGPEAFF
cdr3_nt: TGTGCCAGCAGTTTAGTCGCAGGGCCTGAAGCTTTCTTT

d_call: TRBD2
v_call: TRBV9
j_call: TRBJ2-1
clone_size: NA
cdr3_aa: CENLRRLAGGYNEQFF
cdr3_nt: TGTGAAAACCTTAGAAGACTAGCGGGAGGGTACAATGAGCAGTTCTTC

d_call: NA
v_call: TRBV9
j_call: TRBJ2-1
clone_size: NA
cdr3_aa: CASSPQGYEQFF
cdr3_nt: TGTGCCAGCAGCCCTCAGGGTTATGAGCAGTTCTTC

d_call: TRBD1
v_call: TRBV7-2
j_call: TRBJ2-3
clone_size: NA
cdr3_aa: CASSLSAGWTGVPDTQYF
cdr3_nt: TGTGCCAGCAGCTTAAGTGCAGGTTGGACAGGGGTTCCAGATACGCAGTATTTT

d_call: NA
v_call: TRBV6-5
j_call: TRBJ2-7
clone_size: NA
cdr3_aa: CASNRLGSRSYEQYF
cdr3_nt: TGTGCCAGCAACCGTCTGGGGAGTAGGTCCTACGAGCAGTACTTC

d_call: TRBD2
v_call: TRBV18
j_call: TRBJ2-7
clone_size: NA
cdr3_aa: CASSPREGRTYEQYF
cdr3_nt: TGTGCCAGCTCACCACGGGAGGGGCGGACCTACGAGCAGTACTTC

d_call: TRBD1
v_call: TRBV2
j_call: TRBJ2-7
clone_size: NA
cdr3_aa: CASSATGVNYEQYF
cdr3_nt: TGTGCCAGCAGTGCGACAGGGGTAAACTACGAGCAGTACTTC

d_call: NA
v_call: TRBV19
j_call: TRBJ2-1
clone_size: few
cdr3_aa: CASSRGGNEQFF
cdr3_nt: TGTGCCAGTAGTAGAGGGGGCAATGAGCAGTTCTTC

d_call: NA
v_call: TRBV30
j_call: TRBJ1-2
clone_size: NA
cdr3_aa: CAWSGRGPTKKDYGYTF
cdr3_nt: TGTGCCTGGAGTGGTCGCGGACCTACCAAAAAGGACTATGGCTACACCTTC

d_call: NA
v_call: TRBV2
j_call: TRBJ1-2
clone_size: NA
cdr3_aa: CASTRGQLLENGYTF
cdr3_nt: TGTGCCAGCACCCGCGGACAGTTATTAGAGAATGGCTACACCTTC

d_call: NA
v_call: TRBV7-2
j_call: TRBJ2-7
clone_size: NA
cdr3_aa: CASSPPSYEQYF
cdr3_nt: TGTGCCAGCAGCCCGCCATCCTACGAGCAGTACTTC

d_call: NA
v_call: TRBV15
j_call: TRBJ2-2
clone_size: NA
cdr3_aa: CATSRVERAYTGELFF
cdr3_nt: TGTGCCACCAGCAGAGTGGAGAGGGCCTACACCGGGGAGCTGTTTTTT

d_call: NA
v_call: TRBV4-1
j_call: TRBJ2-3
clone_size: NA
cdr3_aa: CATRGSGFTDTQYF
cdr3_nt: TGCGCCACCCGGGGTTCGGGATTCACAGATACGCAGTATTTT

d_call: TRBD2
v_call: TRBV7-2
j_call: TRBJ2-1
clone_size: once
cdr3_aa: CASGVGLAAYNEQFF
cdr3_nt: TGTGCCAGCGGAGTGGGGCTAGCGGCCTACAATGAGCAGTTCTTC

d_call: NA
v_call: TRBV9
j_call: TRBJ1-3
clone_size: NA
cdr3_aa: CASSVGGNTIYF
cdr3_nt: TGTGCCAGCAGCGTAGGGGGAAACACCATATATTTT

d_call: TRBD1
v_call: TRBV10-1
j_call: TRBJ2-1
clone_size: once
cdr3_aa: CASSAQGAHEQFF
cdr3_nt: TGCGCCAGCAGTGCACAGGGGGCCCATGAGCAGTTCTTC

d_call: TRBD1
v_call: TRBV2
j_call: TRBJ2-7
clone_size: NA
cdr3_aa: CATGQGGAEYEQYF
cdr3_nt: TGTGCCACCGGACAAGGGGGCGCGGAATACGAGCAGTACTTC

d_call: NA
v_call: TRBV7-2
j_call: TRBJ1-1
clone_size: once
cdr3_aa: CASSRRAVHATEAFF
cdr3_nt: TGTGCCAGCAGCCGCAGGGCGGTCCATGCCACTGAAGCTTTCTTT

d_call: TRBD1
v_call: TRBV29-1
j_call: TRBJ1-1
clone_size: NA
cdr3_aa: CSGQGAEAFF
cdr3_nt: TGCAGCGGTCAGGGGGCTGAAGCTTTCTTT

d_call: TRBD1
v_call: TRBV5-6
j_call: TRBJ2-1
clone_size: NA
cdr3_aa: CASSLVWQVPGGMGNEQFF
cdr3_nt: TGTGCCAGCAGCTTGGTATGGCAGGTCCCAGGGGGAATGGGGAATGAGCAGTTCTTC

d_call: TRBD1
v_call: TRBV5-1
j_call: TRBJ2-3
clone_size: NA
cdr3_aa: CASSLAKETGGLLSTDTQYF
cdr3_nt: TGCGCCAGCAGCTTGGCCAAGGAGACAGGGGGCCTCTTAAGCACAGATACGCAGTATTTT

d_call: NA
v_call: TRBV29-1
j_call: TRBJ2-2
clone_size: NA
cdr3_aa: CSVRDTGSRSDTGELFF
cdr3_nt: TGCAGCGTTAGAGATACAGGGTCCCGTTCGGACACCGGGGAGCTGTTTTTT

d_call: TRBD2
v_call: TRBV5-1
j_call: TRBJ2-5
clone_size: NA
cdr3_aa: CASSLAGGSWEETQYF
cdr3_nt: TGCGCCAGCAGCTTGGCTGGCGGGAGCTGGGAAGAGACCCAGTACTTC

d_call: NA
v_call: TRBV9
j_call: TRBJ2-7
clone_size: NA
cdr3_aa: CASSVTGSGEQYF
cdr3_nt: TGTGCCAGCAGCGTAACAGGGAGCGGCGAGCAGTACTTC

d_call: TRBD1
v_call: TRBV7-9
j_call: TRBJ1-1
clone_size: NA
cdr3_aa: CASSLVGTGGTEAFF
cdr3_nt: TGTGCCAGCAGCTTAGTGGGGACAGGGGGCACTGAAGCTTTCTTT

d_call: NA
v_call: TRBV7-9
j_call: TRBJ2-2
clone_size: NA
cdr3_aa: CASSQDWSPTGELFF
cdr3_nt: TGTGCCAGCAGCCAGGACTGGTCCCCCACCGGGGAGCTGTTTTTT

d_call: TRBD1
v_call: TRBV2
j_call: TRBJ1-4
clone_size: NA
cdr3_aa: CASSKGRGLTTNEKLFF
cdr3_nt: TGTGCCAGCAGTAAGGGCAGGGGGCTCACAACTAATGAAAAACTGTTTTTT

d_call: NA
v_call: TRBV11-2
j_call: TRBJ2-7
clone_size: NA
cdr3_aa: CASSLRSIFGHEQYF
cdr3_nt: TGTGCCAGCAGTCTAAGGTCTATATTTGGTCACGAGCAGTACTTC

d_call: TRBD1
v_call: TRBV28
j_call: TRBJ1-5
clone_size: NA
cdr3_aa: CASRPGDRPNQPQHF
cdr3_nt: TGTGCCAGCAGACCTGGGGACAGGCCCAATCAGCCCCAGCATTTT

d_call: NA
v_call: TRBV15
j_call: TRBJ2-3
clone_size: NA
cdr3_aa: CATSSGLEGTTDTQYF
cdr3_nt: TGTGCCACCAGCAGTGGACTCGAGGGCACCACAGATACGCAGTATTTT

d_call: TRBD1
v_call: TRBV9
j_call: TRBJ1-1
clone_size: once
cdr3_aa: CASSPRGMNTEAFF
cdr3_nt: TGTGCCAGCAGCCCCAGGGGGATGAACACTGAAGCTTTCTTT

d_call: TRBD2
v_call: TRBV6-5
j_call: TRBJ2-2
clone_size: NA
cdr3_aa: CASSYSSGGPDGELFF
cdr3_nt: TGTGCCAGCAGTTACTCGTCGGGAGGGCCCGACGGGGAGCTGTTTTTT

d_call: NA
v_call: TRBV15
j_call: TRBJ1-4
clone_size: NA
cdr3_aa: CATGGATNEKLFF
cdr3_nt: TGTGCCACCGGTGGGGCAACTAATGAAAAACTGTTTTTT

d_call: TRBD1
v_call: TRBV6-1
j_call: TRBJ2-1
clone_size: once
cdr3_aa: CASSGQGAGEQFF
cdr3_nt: TGTGCCAGCTCCGGACAGGGGGCAGGTGAGCAGTTCTTC

d_call: NA
v_call: TRBV14
j_call: TRBJ2-1
clone_size: NA
cdr3_aa: CASREGATGSLYNEQFF
cdr3_nt: TGTGCCAGCAGAGAAGGGGCTACCGGCTCCCTTTACAATGAGCAGTTCTTC

d_call: NA
v_call: TRBV6-1
j_call: TRBJ1-1
clone_size: NA
cdr3_aa: CASSDSLGGNTEAFF
cdr3_nt: TGTGCCAGCAGTGACTCCCTAGGCGGAAACACTGAAGCTTTCTTT

d_call: TRBD2
v_call: TRBV5-1
j_call: TRBJ2-1
clone_size: NA
cdr3_aa: CASSLVAGGYNEQFF
cdr3_nt: TGCGCCAGCAGCTTGGTGGCGGGAGGTTACAATGAGCAGTTCTTC

d_call: NA
v_call: TRBV18
j_call: TRBJ1-2
clone_size: NA
cdr3_aa: CASSPPSAGNYGYTF
cdr3_nt: TGTGCCAGCTCACCACCGTCGGCAGGGAACTATGGCTACACCTTC

d_call: TRBD2
v_call: TRBV19
j_call: TRBJ2-5
clone_size: NA
cdr3_aa: CASSHIAGEGPTQYF
cdr3_nt: TGTGCCAGTAGCCACATAGCGGGAGAGGGTCCGACCCAGTACTTC

d_call: NA
v_call: TRBV18
j_call: TRBJ1-1
clone_size: NA
cdr3_aa: CASSQQRTEAFF
cdr3_nt: TGTGCCAGCTCGCAACAGAGGACTGAAGCTTTCTTT

d_call: TRBD1
v_call: TRBV11-2
j_call: TRBJ1-2
clone_size: NA
cdr3_aa: CASSLAGTGAYGYTF
cdr3_nt: TGTGCCAGCAGCTTAGCCGGGACAGGCGCATATGGCTACACCTTC

d_call: TRBD2
v_call: TRBV11-3
j_call: TRBJ2-3
clone_size: NA
cdr3_aa: CASSLGGFSGGSTDTQYF
cdr3_nt: TGTGCCAGCAGCTTAGGGGGCTTCAGCGGGGGCAGCACAGATACGCAGTATTTT

d_call: TRBD2
v_call: TRBV5-4
j_call: TRBJ2-5
clone_size: NA
cdr3_aa: CASSGRVRGTQYF
cdr3_nt: TGTGCCAGCAGCGGGAGGGTGAGGGGGACCCAGTACTTC

d_call: NA
v_call: TRBV18
j_call: TRBJ1-2
clone_size: NA
cdr3_aa: CASSPLNGELNYGYTF
cdr3_nt: TGTGCCAGCTCACCACTGAACGGGGAGCTAAACTATGGCTACACCTTC

d_call: NA
v_call: TRBV27
j_call: TRBJ2-3
clone_size: NA
cdr3_aa: CASSPRYLLSTDTQYF
cdr3_nt: TGTGCCAGCAGTCCGCGTTATTTATTATCCACAGATACGCAGTATTTT

d_call: NA
v_call: TRBV18
j_call: TRBJ2-3
clone_size: NA
cdr3_aa: CASSPLGPGTGDTQYF
cdr3_nt: TGTGCCAGCTCACCCCTCGGTCCGGGAACCGGAGATACGCAGTATTTT

d_call: NA
v_call: TRBV5-1
j_call: TRBJ2-5
clone_size: once
cdr3_aa: CASSQSPTETQYF
cdr3_nt: TGCGCCAGCAGCCAGTCCCCTACGGAGACCCAGTACTTC

d_call: NA
v_call: TRBV5-4
j_call: TRBJ2-7
clone_size: NA
cdr3_aa: CASSQDKGLTGSSYEQYF
cdr3_nt: TGTGCCAGCAGTCAAGACAAGGGCTTAACCGGTAGCTCCTACGAGCAGTACTTC

d_call: TRBD1
v_call: TRBV7-2
j_call: TRBJ2-3
clone_size: NA
cdr3_aa: CASSKDRVSTDTQYF
cdr3_nt: TGTGCCAGCAGCAAAGACAGGGTTAGCACAGATACGCAGTATTTT

d_call: NA
v_call: TRBV18
j_call: TRBJ2-1
clone_size: NA
cdr3_aa: CASSPTGRAYNEQFF
cdr3_nt: TGTGCCAGCTCACCTACGGGACGGGCTTACAATGAGCAGTTCTTC

d_call: NA
v_call: TRBV18
j_call: TRBJ2-7
clone_size: once
cdr3_aa: CASSPNDLTLSEQYF
cdr3_nt: TGTGCCAGCTCACCAAACGATCTGACCCTCTCCGAGCAGTACTTC